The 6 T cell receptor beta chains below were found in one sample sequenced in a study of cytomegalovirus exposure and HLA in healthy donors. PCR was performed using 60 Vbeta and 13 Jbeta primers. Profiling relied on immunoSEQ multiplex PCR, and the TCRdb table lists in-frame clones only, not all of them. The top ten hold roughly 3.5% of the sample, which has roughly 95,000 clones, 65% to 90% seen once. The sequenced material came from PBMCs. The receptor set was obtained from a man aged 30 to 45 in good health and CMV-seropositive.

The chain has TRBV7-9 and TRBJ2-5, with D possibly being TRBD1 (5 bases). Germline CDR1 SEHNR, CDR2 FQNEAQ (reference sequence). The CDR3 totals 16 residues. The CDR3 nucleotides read TGTGCAGCAACTGGAGCACCGGCAGGGTTTTTTGAGACCCAGTACTTC. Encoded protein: CAATGAPAGFFETQYF.

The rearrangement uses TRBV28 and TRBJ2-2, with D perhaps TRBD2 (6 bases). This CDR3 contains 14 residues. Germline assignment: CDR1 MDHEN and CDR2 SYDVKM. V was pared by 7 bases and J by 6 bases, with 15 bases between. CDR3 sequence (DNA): TGTGCCAGCAAGACGTCGGGAGAATCCGGGGAGCTGTTTTTT. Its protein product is CASKTSGESGELFF. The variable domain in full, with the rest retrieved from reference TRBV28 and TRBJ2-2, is DVKVTQSSRYLVKRTGEKVFLECVQDMDHENMFWYRQDPGLGLRLIYFSYDVKMKEKGDIPEGYSVSREKKERFSLILESASTNQTSMYLCASKTSGESGELFFGEGSRLTVL.

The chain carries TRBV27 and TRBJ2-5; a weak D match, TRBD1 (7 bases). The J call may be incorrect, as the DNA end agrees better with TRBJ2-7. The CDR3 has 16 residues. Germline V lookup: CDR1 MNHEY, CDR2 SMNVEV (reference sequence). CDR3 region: CASSLSWQGDWYEQYF. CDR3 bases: TGTGCCAGCAGTTTATCTTGGCAGGGGGACTGGTACGAGCAGTACTTC.

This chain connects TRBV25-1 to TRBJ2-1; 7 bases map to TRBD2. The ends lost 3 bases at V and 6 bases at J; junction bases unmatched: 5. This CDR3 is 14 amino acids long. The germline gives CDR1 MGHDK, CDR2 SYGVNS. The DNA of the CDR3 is TGTGCCAGCAGTGACGAACTAGCGCCCAATGAGCAGTTCTTC. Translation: CASSDELAPNEQFF.

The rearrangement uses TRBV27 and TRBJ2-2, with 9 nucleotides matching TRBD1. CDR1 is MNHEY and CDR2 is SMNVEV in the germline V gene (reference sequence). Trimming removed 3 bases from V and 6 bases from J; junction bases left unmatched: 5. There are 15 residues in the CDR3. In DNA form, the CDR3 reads TGTGCCAGCAGTTTTGGGACAGGGTGGGCCGGGGAGCTGTTTTTT. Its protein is CASSFGTGWAGELFF.

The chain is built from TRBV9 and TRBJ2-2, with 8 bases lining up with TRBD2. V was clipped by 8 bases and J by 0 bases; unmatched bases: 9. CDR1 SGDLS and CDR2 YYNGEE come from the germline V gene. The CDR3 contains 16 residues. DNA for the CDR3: TGTGCCAGTACCCGCGGGAGGACAGCGAACACCGGGGAGCTGTTTTTT. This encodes CASTRGRTANTGELFF.